The source of this T cell receptor (beta chain) is a study of T cell responses to AZD1222 COVID-19 vaccine. General study results and limits: Close to half of all spike-specific TCRs reportedly target regions of the variants that are unmutated. Repertoire sampling happened only post peak T cell response.

V was clipped by 10 bases and J by 5 bases; unmatched bases: 10. Per the germline V gene, CDR1 is MNHEY and CDR2 is SVGAGI. The CDR3 is 14 residues long. About this clone: Its matching antigen is unknown.

The method was immunoSEQ multiplex PCR; TCRdb's version includes in-frame clones alone and lacks a portion of them. The data contain about 150,000 clones, roughly 91% of them singletons. Source: peripheral blood, taken 28 days after the second AZD1222 dose. The chain combines TRBV6-5 with TRBJ1-5, with TRBD1 identical over 8 bases. This clonotype originated in an adult who received the AZD1222 COVID-19 vaccine. Written as DNA, the CDR3 is TGTGCCACCAACCCCAACAGGGGGGATCAGCCCCAGCATTTT. Translated, it gives CATNPNRGDQPQHF.